This T cell receptor (beta chain) originates from a study of blood T cell repertoires in COVID-19. Across the whole study: The United States, Italy and Spain supplied acute and convalescent COVID-19 samples. T cells, B-cell-depleted T cells, or PBMCs supplied cDNA or gDNA.

In germline, CDR1 is MNHEY, CDR2 SVGAGI. The CDR3 is 15 residues long. V lost 5 bases to trimming and J lost 0 bases, with 11 bases between them. Source study methods: Estimation of nucleated cell counts relied on the amplification of reference gene primers. Data came from immunoSEQ multiplex PCR; TCRdb stores just in-frame clones and leaves some out. That table supplies the V and J calls and clone size; D and trimming were determined from the DNA. Among 200,000 to 300,000 clones listed, 88% were seen once. The chain couples TRBV6-5 to TRBJ2-1; tentative D call: TRBD2 (5 bases). The receptor was isolated from a man in his 60s who had recovered from COVID-19. The sequencing input was peripheral blood. CDR3 bases: TGTGCCAGCAGTCCGATTGGGAGCTCCTACAATGAGCAGTTCTTC. Encoded protein: CASSPIGSSYNEQFF.